Each of the 3 T cell receptor beta chains below was sequenced from the same sample in a study of OX40 agonist ivuxolimab in advanced cancers. Library generation was performed with the immunoSEQ multiplex PCR assay. In TCRdb, the immuneACCESS table is reduced to in-frame sequences with V and J assigned. These tables do not hold every clone; where another copy was compared, an unresolved V gene accounts for under half, and the others remain unexplained. The sample records around 50,000 clones, approximately 80% of which are singletons. 2.6% of the sample is held by the ten biggest clonotypes. The sequencing used CD4+ or CD8+ T cells sorted from blood, collected in a trial of the OX40 agonist ivuxolimab. The source is an adult with an advanced solid tumor such as melanoma, head and neck, liver or kidney cancer.

The rearrangement joins TRBV5-5 to TRBJ1-5, with 8 bases aligning to TRBD1. Germline CDR1 SGHKS, CDR2 YYEKEE (reference sequence). J lost 0 bases, V lost 0 bases, and 11 bases had no gene match. The CDR3 has 19 amino acids. The CDR3 here is CASSLAVISDRVSNQPQHF. The CDR3 DNA reads TGTGCCAGCAGCTTGGCCGTCATCTCGGACAGGGTTAGCAATCAGCCCCAGCATTTT.

The chain links TRBV19 to TRBJ2-5; the D gene is possibly TRBD1 (6 bases). From germline, CDR1 is LNHDA and CDR2 SQIVND (reference sequence). This CDR3 spans 13 amino acids. Deletions cut 3 bases from V and 4 bases from J, with 9 bases between. CDR3 nucleotides: TGTGCCAGTAGTATTAACAGGGTAGAGACCCAGTACTTC. It specifies CASSINRVETQYF.

A few counts support this clone. The genes are TRBV27 and TRBJ2-3; D is possibly TRBD1 or TRBD2 (5 bases each). In germline, CDR1 is MNHEY, CDR2 SMNVEV (reference sequence). CDR3 length: 16 amino acids. V shed 2 bases and J shed 6 bases, with 18 bases lying between them. Written as DNA, the CDR3 is TGTGCCAGCAGTTTAAGAGGGACCGACCTTCGGGATACGCAGTATTTT. Translating it yields CASSLRGTDLRDTQYF.